Below are 27 T cell receptor beta chains sequenced from a single sample in a study of T-cell reconstitution after alpha-beta-depleted transplantation in children. For TCRbeta, the library was prepared with unique molecular identifiers. TCRdb analysed the PCR reads with MiXCR anew, one entry per CDR3 protein. The data hold approximately 240,000 distinct CDR3 sequences, with roughly a tenth observed a single time. Sequenced here: PBMCs from the stem cell graft donor, sampled from the stem cell graft. The receptors here all came from a human donor who donated a stem cell graft to a child with acute lymphoblastic leukemia.

This clonotype was seen a handful of times. V usage is TRBV20-1 and J usage is TRBJ2-1; maybe TRBD1 (6 bases). V lost 1 base and J 1 base, leaving 14 bases between the germline ends. CDR3 size: 16 residues. From germline, CDR1 is DFQATT and CDR2 SNEGSKA (reference sequence). The CDR3 region is CSARGLVGTSYNEQFF. As DNA, the CDR3 is TGCAGTGCTAGAGGCTTAGTTGGGACATCCTACAATGAGCAGTTCTTC.

At least ten counts were recorded for this clonotype. The V gene is TRBV24-1, the J gene TRBJ2-1, with TRBD2 matching over 7 bases. CDR3 length: 12 amino acids. Germline V gene lookup returns CDR1 KGHDR and CDR2 SFDVKD. V gave up 3 bases and J gave up 10 bases; unmatched junction bases: 2. CDR3 in amino acids: CATSDPGGEQFF. CDR3 in DNA: TGTGCCACCAGTGATCCGGGAGGAGAGCAGTTCTTC.

This clonotype was recorded many times. The chain has TRBV10-3 and TRBJ2-7; D not resolved. V lost 3 bases and J 3 bases, leaving 6 bases between the germline ends. Germline loops: CDR1 ENHRY, CDR2 SYGVKD. This CDR3 contains 12 residues. The DNA of the CDR3 is TGTGCCATCAGTGAAGGTGACTACGAGCAGTACTTC. The encoded protein is CAISEGDYEQYF.

The V call is TRBV4-2, the J call TRBJ2-5, with a weak D call TRBD2 (6 bases). CDR3 length: 16 residues. The germline V gene encodes CDR1 LGHNA and CDR2 YNFKEQ. V lost 2 bases, J lost 4 bases, and 17 bases lay in between. The CDR3 DNA sequence: TGTGCCAGCAGCCAATCACTCGGGGCGGGGAGAGAGACCCAGTACTTC. This codes for CASSQSLGAGRETQYF.

The CDR3 DNA reads as TGTGCCAGCGGGACAGCCGGCGGGGAGACCCAGTACTTC. It encodes CASGTAGGETQYF. The chain carries TRBV19 and TRBJ2-5, with 7 bases fitting TRBD1. Trimming cost V 9 bases and J 5 bases; bases outside gene matches: 9. Germline values: CDR1 LNHDA, CDR2 SQIVND (reference sequence). The CDR3 spans 13 residues.

The chain is built from TRBV5-1 and TRBJ2-5, with D perhaps TRBD2 (6 bases). Germline values: CDR1 SGHRS, CDR2 YFSETQ. V lost 4 bases and J lost 2, with 21 bases in between. The CDR3 is made up of 17 amino acids. The CDR3 coding sequence is TGCGCCAGCAGCAGTACCGCTACAGCGGGCAATCAAGAGACCCAGTACTTC. It codes for CASSSTATAGNQETQYF.

J is TRBJ1-3 and V is TRBV29-1; D not resolved. Germline CDR1 SQVTM, CDR2 ANQGSEA. The CDR3 has 12 residues. V dropped 5 bases and J dropped 2 bases, with 7 bases sitting between them. The CDR3, as DNA: TGCAGCGTTCGGGTAACTGGAAACACCATATATTTT. This gives the protein CSVRVTGNTIYF.

This clonotype was recorded many times. The J gene is TRBJ1-1, the V gene TRBV9; D is perhaps TRBD1 (5 bases). The germline gives CDR1 SGDLS, CDR2 YYNGEE. Between the trimmed V and J ends, which lost 3 bases and 8 bases, there was a span of 14 bases. The CDR3 runs to 13 residues. The CDR3 reads CASSGAMGHEAFF. The CDR3 nucleotides read TGTGCCAGCAGCGGTGCAATGGGGCACGAAGCTTTCTTT.

This clonotype has a count of ten or more. The chain combines TRBV20-1 with TRBJ1-5; 7 bases map to TRBD1. This CDR3 is built from 18 residues. Germline CDR1 is DFQATT and CDR2 is SNEGSKA (reference sequence). The V gene end was trimmed by 6 bases and the J gene end by 4 bases; junction bases not matched to a gene: 21. As DNA, the CDR3 is TGCAGTGCCTCCTACCCTTCACTGCGACAGGGAACGAATCAGCCCCAGCATTTT. This encodes CSASYPSLRQGTNQPQHF.

The CDR3 sequence is CASSVAAGGFEQYF. CDR3 DNA sequence: TGTGCCAGCAGCGTAGCAGCGGGGGGGTTCGAGCAGTACTTC. The chain couples TRBV9 to TRBJ2-7, with 10 bases aligning to TRBD2. V lost 0 bases, J lost 6 bases, and 3 bases stayed unmatched. Germline lookup yields CDR1 SGDLS and CDR2 YYNGEE. The CDR3 consists of 14 residues.

In its sample, this clonotype was seen a few times. The chain links TRBV18 to TRBJ1-1, with TRBD1 matching over 7 bases. This CDR3 region has 14 residues. V gave up 4 bases and J gave up 4 bases; unmatched junction bases: 6. Germline CDR1 and CDR2: KGHSH and LQKENI. This chain's CDR3 is CASSRGDSRTEAFF. For the CDR3, the DNA is TGTGCCAGCTCACGGGGGGACAGTCGCACTGAAGCTTTCTTT.

This clonotype was picked up many times. The chain links TRBV4-3 to TRBJ2-3; a weak D match, TRBD1 (5 bases). CDR1 is LGHNA, CDR2 YSLEER, per germline. The CDR3 consists of 17 residues. Between the trimmed V and J ends, which lost 0 bases and 11 bases, there was a span of 24 bases. CDR3 nucleotides: TGCGCCAGCAGCCAAGATCGCAGCCAGGGCCCGTGGGGTAGGCAGTATTTT. Residues: CASSQDRSQGPWGRQYF.

The chain is built from TRBV20-1 and TRBJ2-7; D is possibly TRBD1 (5 bases). The CDR3 spans 15 residues. V was shortened by 3 bases and J by 7 bases, with 22 bases between the two germline ends. Germline values: CDR1 DFQATT, CDR2 SNEGSKA (reference sequence). CDR3 bases: TGCAGTGCTAGTAACAGGTTCGGTTTTGGGCTTGAGCAGTACTTC. This sequence encodes CSASNRFGFGLEQYF.

This clonotype was observed a handful of times. The rearrangement uses TRBV6-2 or TRBV6-3 and TRBJ1-5; perhaps TRBD1 as D (6 bases). This CDR3 has 15 residues. Germline V gene data show CDR1 as MNHEY and CDR2 as SVGEGT. Trimming removed 6 bases at V and 7 bases at J, with 19 bases between. CDR3 nucleotide sequence: TGTGCCAGCAGACGACAAGACACAGGGAGCCAGCCCCAGCATTTT. Protein sequence: CASRRQDTGSQPQHF.

This clonotype was recorded many times. The rearrangement links TRBV10-3 to TRBJ1-1; D gene ambiguous. V was clipped by 6 bases and J by 4 bases, with 15 bases between them. Germline V gene sequence: CDR1 ENHRY, CDR2 SYGVKD. The CDR3 is 14 residues long. Written as DNA, the CDR3 is TGTGCCATCAGCGACATTGCCCGGGGCACTGAAGCTTTCTTT. It is translated as CAISDIARGTEAFF.

V usage is TRBV7-2 and J usage is TRBJ2-5; 8 nucleotides agree with TRBD2. CDR1 is SGHTA and CDR2 is FQGNSA in the germline V gene. V was clipped by 4 bases and J by 5 bases; unmatched bases: 9. The CDR3 is 15 residues long. Written as DNA, the CDR3 is TGTGCCAGCAGCTCCGGTAGCGGGGCCGGGGAGACCCAGTACTTC. This encodes CASSSGSGAGETQYF.

V is TRBV4-3 and J is TRBJ2-2; D might be TRBD1 or TRBD2, each matching 6 bases. The CDR3 spans 19 residues. Between the trimmed V and J ends, which lost 0 bases and 4 bases, there was a span of 21 bases. Germline loops: CDR1 LGHNA, CDR2 YSLEER. In DNA form, the CDR3 reads TGCGCCAGCAGCCAAGATCTATTGGGGGGCGTGGGAGGCACCGGGGAGCTGTTTTTT. Translation gives CASSQDLLGGVGGTGELFF.

This clonotype was seen a handful of times. The chain combines TRBV6-5 with TRBJ1-1; D is unclear. CDR1 MNHEY and CDR2 SVGAGI come from the germline V gene. The CDR3 covers 16 residues. V lost 6 bases, J lost 0 bases, and 17 bases lay in between. The CDR3 sequence is CASRPSMNRLNTEAFF. CDR3 nucleotide sequence: TGTGCCAGCAGACCCTCCATGAATCGATTGAACACTGAAGCTTTCTTT.

This clonotype showed up many times. The chain links TRBV5-1 to TRBJ2-1, with 10 bases matching TRBD2. Unmatched junction bases numbered 9, after V lost 4 bases and J lost 8 bases. Per germline, CDR1 SGHRS and CDR2 YFSETQ. CDR3 length equals 15 residues. The CDR3 region has the DNA TGCGCCAGCAGCCGGAGCGGGGGGGCTATCTATGAGCAGTTCTTC. Its protein product is CASSRSGGAIYEQFF. Drawing the rest from reference TRBV5-1 and TRBJ2-1, the complete variable domain is KAGVTQTPRYLIKTRGQQVTLSCSPISGHRSVSWYQQTPGQGLQFLFEYFSETQRNKGNFPGRFSGRQFSNSRSEMNVSTLELGDSALYLCASSRSGGAIYEQFFGPGTRLTVL.

This sequence joins TRBV10-2 and TRBJ1-2; D gene unclear. The CDR3 is made up of 13 amino acids. The germline V gene encodes CDR1 WSHSY and CDR2 SAAADI. Deletions cut 3 bases from V and 8 bases from J, with 13 bases between. For the CDR3, the DNA is TGCGCCAGCAGTGAAGAACATGTTGGCGGCTACACCTTC. Its translation: CASSEEHVGGYTF.

This clonotype was observed many times. CDR3 DNA sequence: TGTGCCATCAGAAACAGGGGGCGGTCTGGAAACACCATATATTTT. Translating it yields CAIRNRGRSGNTIYF. The rearrangement links TRBV10-3 to TRBJ1-3, with 9 bases identical to TRBD1. Trimming at V came to 6 bases and at J to 1 base, leaving 4 bases not matched to a gene. CDR1 is ENHRY, CDR2 SYGVKD, per germline. CDR3 length equals 15 residues.

This clonotype was detected many times. This chain joins TRBV9 and TRBJ2-1; D remains unclear. In germline, CDR1 is SGDLS, CDR2 YYNGEE. The CDR3 runs to 16 residues. V lost 0 bases to trimming and J lost 2 bases, with 12 bases between them. The CDR3 protein is CASSVGFSSAYNEQFF. The DNA of the CDR3 is TGTGCCAGCAGCGTAGGTTTTTCGTCGGCCTACAATGAGCAGTTCTTC. Together with reference TRBV9 and TRBJ2-1, the CDR3 gives the full variable domain: DSGVTQTPKHLITATGQRVTLRCSPRSGDLSVYWYQQSLDQGLQFLIQYYNGEERAKGNILERFSAQQFPDLHSELNLSSLELGDSALYFCASSVGFSSAYNEQFFGPGTRLTVL.

Comments on this clonotype: This may be a read error: a much more frequent sequence differs by one nucleotide. The V and J genes are TRBV7-9 and TRBJ1-2; TRBD1 is a possible D gene (5 bases). The germline gives CDR1 SEHNR, CDR2 FQNEAQ (reference sequence). V dropped 4 bases and J dropped 3 bases, with 18 bases sitting between them. This CDR3 region has 16 residues. CDR3 loop: CASSSQWGEAYYGYTF. CDR3 nucleotides: TGTGCCAGCAGCTCCCAGTGGGGGGAGGCTTACTATGGCTACACCTTC.

This clonotype was seen once. This chain joins TRBV23-1 and TRBJ2-7; the D is unclear. TRBV23-1 is reported as an ORF; its role is uncertain. The CDR3 length is 15 residues. V was shortened by 3 bases and J by 0 bases, with 12 bases between the two germline ends. The CDR3 protein is CASSHRRINSYEQYF. Here the CDR3 DNA reads TGCGCCAGCAGTCATAGACGGATTAACTCCTACGAGCAGTACTTC.

V usage is TRBV4-3 and J usage is TRBJ1-5, with D maybe TRBD1 (5 bases). The germline V gene encodes CDR1 LGHNA and CDR2 YSLEER. The CDR3 has 19 amino acids. V was pared by 4 bases and J by 3 bases, with 25 bases between. The CDR3, as DNA: TGCGCCAGCAGCCTTTGGGCCGGGGAAGGGGCAGGGAACAATCAGCCCCAGCATTTT. Amino acids: CASSLWAGEGAGNNQPQHF.

This clonotype has at least ten counts. The V and J genes are TRBV18 and TRBJ2-7, with D possibly being TRBD1 or TRBD2 (5 bases each). CDR1 is KGHSH and CDR2 is LQKENI in the germline V gene. V was trimmed by 3 bases and J by 4 bases, leaving 19 bases between them. This CDR3 comprises 16 residues. CDR3 coding DNA: TGTGCCAGCTCACCGCTCCCGTTGAGGGGCTCATACGAGCAGTACTTC. Its translation: CASSPLPLRGSYEQYF. Based on the CDR3 plus reference TRBV18 and TRBJ2-7, the full variable domain is NAGVMQNPRHLVRRRGQEARLRCSPMKGHSHVYWYRQLPEEGLKFMVYLQKENIIDESGMPKERFSAEFPKEGPSILRIQQVVRGDSAAYFCASSPLPLRGSYEQYFGPGTRLTVT.

This clonotype was detected only a few times. This chain joins TRBV7-6 and TRBJ2-3; possibly TRBD1 for D (6 bases). The V end lost 3 bases, the J end lost 0 bases, and 13 bases lay between the germline ends. The CDR3 spans 16 residues. Germline V gene lookup returns CDR1 SGHVS and CDR2 FNYEAQ. The CDR3 nucleotides read TGTGCCAGCAGCTTCCGGGACACAGCTAGCACAGATACGCAGTATTTT. It specifies CASSFRDTASTDTQYF. Variable domain in full (rest from reference TRBV7-6 and TRBJ2-3): GAGVSQSPRYKVTKRGQDVALRCDPISGHVSLYWYRQALGQGPEFLTYFNYEAQQDKSGLPNDRFSAERPEGSISTLTIQRTEQRDSAMYRCASSFRDTASTDTQYFGPGTRLTVL.